The present entry profiles one T cell receptor (beta chain) with its context. The germline V gene encodes CDR1 LNHDA and CDR2 SQIVND (reference sequence). The trim removed 1 base at V and 1 base at J, leaving 6 bases unmatched. This CDR3 has 19 amino acids. This sample is part of a study of cytomegalovirus exposure and HLA in healthy donors. Primers included in the PCR were 60 Vbeta and 13 Jbeta primers. Profiled with immunoSEQ multiplex PCR; TCRdb holds only in-frame clones, not every one. Of 160,000 or so clones listed, about 75% were seen once; the top ten hold approximately 2.3%. The specimen sequenced was PBMCs. The chain joins TRBV19 to TRBJ2-1; TRBD2 matches at 14 bases. The clonotype was recovered from a female donor in good health and CMV-seronegative. The CDR3 region is CASSIGWTSGRKSYNEQFF. The CDR3 nucleotides read TGTGCCAGTAGTATAGGATGGACTAGCGGGAGGAAGTCCTACAATGAGCAGTTCTTC.